This is a list of T cell receptor beta chains from one sample in a study of blood T cell repertoires in COVID-19. Some clones are missing from TCRdb's copy, which holds only in-frame ones; the method was immunoSEQ multiplex PCR. The table includes fewer than 350,000 clones, 65% to 90% detected once. Source material: PBMCs or T cells enriched from blood (not recorded which). The source of these receptors is a woman aged 40 to 50 with acute COVID-19. Both conserved end residues are part of each CDR3. Fields, in order: J gene, clone size, V gene, CDR3 protein. Only some rows state a clone size, as once, few, many or a class for expanded clones.

TRBJ1-4 | NA | TRBV5-4 | CASSADSFRGEKLFF
TRBJ2-7 | NA | TRBV28 | CASRFPSAGVSEQYF
TRBJ2-7 | NA | TRBV11-2 | CASSLDTGMYEQYF
TRBJ1-5 | few | TRBV19 | CASRTTGVNSNQPQHF
TRBJ1-2 | NA | TRBV28 | CASRSPKGSGYGYTF
TRBJ2-5 | NA | TRBV5-6 | CASSRVAGGPLLETQYF
TRBJ1-5 | NA | TRBV19 | CASSIDPDSPYSNQPQHF
TRBJ2-7 | NA | TRBV6-5 | CASSYSGQVHTYEQYF
TRBJ1-2 | NA | TRBV7-8 | CATERAANYGYTF
TRBJ1-2 | NA | TRBV5-4 | CASRGGGNYGYTF
TRBJ2-1 | NA | TRBV27 | CASSHPRGGGNEQFF
TRBJ1-5 | NA | TRBV4-3 | CASSQDLQNQPQHF
TRBJ1-2 | NA | TRBV11-2 | CASSLGDRFNYGYTF
TRBJ2-6 | NA | TRBV18 | CASSPGSRSGANVLTF
TRBJ1-4 | NA | TRBV27 | CASSPRSGQSRRRTNEKLFF
TRBJ1-2 | few | TRBV6-6 | CASSYSGQGGDCTF
TRBJ1-2 | NA | TRBV2 | CASSASTGNYGYTF
TRBJ2-6 | few | TRBV6-2/TRBV6-3 | CASSAGDGANVLTF
TRBJ1-1 | NA | TRBV11-2 | CASSLPPAGEMNTEAFF
TRBJ1-6 | few | TRBV13 | CASSFPGGAPLHF
TRBJ1-1 | NA | TRBV6-5 | CASSYRQTMNTEAFF
TRBJ1-3 | NA | TRBV21-1 | CASSSPRAGNTIYF
TRBJ2-5 | NA | TRBV7-8 | CASSYRGRGQETQYF
TRBJ2-7 | few | TRBV6-2/TRBV6-3 | CASSSGTSLYEQYF
TRBJ1-1 | NA | TRBV18 | CASSPPGQGIRAEAFF
TRBJ1-1 | NA | TRBV14 | CASSQDLGWEYTEAFF
TRBJ2-7 | once | TRBV12-5 | CASVSIPGDRGTYEQYF
TRBJ2-3 | NA | TRBV14 | CASSQGYGGVKTDTQYF
TRBJ2-5 | NA | TRBV5-1 | CASSFTSGGLQETQYF
TRBJ2-3 | NA | TRBV7-6 | CASSSGQASTDTQYF
TRBJ2-7 | NA | TRBV2 | CASTQSRDIFSSSTEQYF
TRBJ1-2 | once | TRBV7-2 | CASKEGGKSSYGYTF
TRBJ2-7 | NA | TRBV4-3 | CASSQDGQGSPSRNEQYF
TRBJ1-2 | NA | TRBV10-2 | CASRPQEWNGYTF